This paragraph reports one TCR beta chain. Trimming cost V 2 bases and J 6 bases; bases outside gene matches: 25. Germline values: CDR1 MDHEN, CDR2 SYDVKM. The CDR3 loop spans 21 amino acids. This specimen belongs to a study of blood T cell repertoires in COVID-19. Overall study context: PBMCs, B-cell-depleted T cells, or T cells were the source of the cDNA or gDNA that made up the material.

Original methodology: For nucleated cells, counts were estimated from reference gene primer amplification. Libraries were prepared by immunoSEQ multiplex PCR; TCRdb keeps only in-frame clonotypes and omits some of them. Clone size and V and J calls were adopted from that table, with D and trimming inferred from the DNA. This sample yields 350,000 to 550,000 clones, of which approximately 90% are seen a single time; more than 4% belongs to the top ten. This chain joins TRBV28 and TRBJ2-1; 7 positions match TRBD1. Sequenced material: peripheral blood. The source is a woman in her 30s with acute or convalescent COVID-19. Here the CDR3 reads CASSLGAWAASTGVRRNEQFF. Written as DNA, the CDR3 is TGTGCCAGCAGTTTAGGAGCGTGGGCCGCCTCCACAGGGGTGCGGCGCAATGAGCAGTTCTTC.